These T cell receptor beta chains were read from a single sample in a study of vaccination and CD4 T cells after COVID-19. The antigens of these receptors remain unknown. TCRdb ran MiXCR on the PCR reads and lists one entry per CDR3 protein. The sample includes 3,000 to 3,500 distinct CDR3 sequences, about 40% seen only once; the top ten take about a third. The sample consisted of CD4+ T cells from blood, cultured in vitro. These receptors were taken from a human donor who had recovered from COVID-19. Both conserved end residues are trimmed from each CDR3.

J gene | V gene | CDR3 protein
TRBJ1-1 | TRBV10-3 | AITDRATEAF
TRBJ1-1 | TRBV27 | ASSLGADTEAF
TRBJ2-7 | TRBV2 | ASSPGQRRYEQY
TRBJ1-4 | TRBV10-1 | AGTGYEKLF
TRBJ1-5 | TRBV30 | AWSAQGNQPQH
TRBJ1-1 | TRBV6-5 | ASRYPGQGENTEAF
TRBJ2-3 | TRBV11-2 | ASSALAGGRDTQY
TRBJ2-3 | TRBV7-3 | ASSLSPSGDTQY
TRBJ1-5 | TRBV6-5 | ASSYSRGLGAQH
TRBJ2-7 | TRBV20-1 | SASPPGGYYEQY
TRBJ1-5 | TRBV6-1 | ASSEGNQPQH
TRBJ2-2 | TRBV5-8 | ASSYGLQGYAGELF
TRBJ1-2 | TRBV11-1 | ASSPGGTYGYT
TRBJ1-2 | TRBV7-9 | ASSWEGPGQGKRDYGYT
TRBJ1-1 | TRBV11-2 | AKGYGVTVQNTEAF
TRBJ2-5 | TRBV2 | ASSGAGGKTQY
TRBJ1-1 | TRBV20-1 | TLGAQGNTEAF
TRBJ1-2 | TRBV10-1 | ASSESNRSWGYT
TRBJ2-7 | TRBV5-5 | ASSLGGAQGSYEQY
TRBJ1-3 | TRBV20-1 | SARAPSSGNTIY
TRBJ1-5 | TRBV5-8 | ASTKDQGGSNQPQH
TRBJ1-5 | TRBV10-3 | AISEGPGAPQH
TRBJ2-1 | TRBV15 | ATSRDRSGVGDNEQF
TRBJ1-5 | TRBV5-8 | ASSPGTGVTRVGNQPQH
TRBJ1-1 | TRBV12-3/TRBV12-4 | ASTNLLGSTEAF
TRBJ1-2 | TRBV30 | AWWDRVKSNYGYT
TRBJ2-5 | TRBV7-9 | ASSLASGQETQY
TRBJ1-1 | TRBV5-1 | ASSWGQGGTEAF
TRBJ1-1 | TRBV29-1 | SVIQGFWNTEAF
TRBJ1-5 | TRBV6-1 | ASRTGTGDNQPQH
TRBJ2-3 | TRBV20-1 | SALPAGGITDTQY
TRBJ2-3 | TRBV5-4 | ASSLEGRTSTDTQY
TRBJ2-4 | TRBV7-2 | ASSDRINIQY
TRBJ1-2 | TRBV6-2/TRBV6-3 | ASRSTGNYGYT
TRBJ1-4 | TRBV6-1 | ASSRSNEKLF
TRBJ1-6 | TRBV7-6 | ASSLSGPIYNSPLH
TRBJ1-5 | TRBV30 | AWSVGQLNQPQH
TRBJ1-6 | TRBV29-1 | SVGGSNNSPLH
TRBJ1-1 | TRBV6-5 | ASSYSISTGEGTEAF
TRBJ1-1 | TRBV20-1 | SASIRALGTEAF
TRBJ2-3 | TRBV11-3 | ASSQNYRDTQY